This T cell receptor (beta chain) derives from a study of T cell responses to AZD1222 COVID-19 vaccine. The germline V gene encodes CDR1 LNHNV and CDR2 YYDKDF (reference sequence). V gave up 0 bases and J gave up 1 base, with 7 bases separating them. This CDR3 region has 15 residues. This table comes from immunoSEQ multiplex PCR, and its TCRdb copy is limited to in-frame clones, with some not included. Of about 130,000 clones in the sample, approximately 91% were seen once. The sample here was peripheral blood, taken on day 0 of AZD1222 vaccination. The sequence was collected from an adult in good health. The genes are TRBV15 and TRBJ1-5, with a weak D call TRBD1 (5 bases). The CDR3 nucleotides are TGTGCCACCAGCAGAGACAGGGCCAGCAATCAGCCCCAGCATTTT. Its protein product is CATSRDRASNQPQHF.